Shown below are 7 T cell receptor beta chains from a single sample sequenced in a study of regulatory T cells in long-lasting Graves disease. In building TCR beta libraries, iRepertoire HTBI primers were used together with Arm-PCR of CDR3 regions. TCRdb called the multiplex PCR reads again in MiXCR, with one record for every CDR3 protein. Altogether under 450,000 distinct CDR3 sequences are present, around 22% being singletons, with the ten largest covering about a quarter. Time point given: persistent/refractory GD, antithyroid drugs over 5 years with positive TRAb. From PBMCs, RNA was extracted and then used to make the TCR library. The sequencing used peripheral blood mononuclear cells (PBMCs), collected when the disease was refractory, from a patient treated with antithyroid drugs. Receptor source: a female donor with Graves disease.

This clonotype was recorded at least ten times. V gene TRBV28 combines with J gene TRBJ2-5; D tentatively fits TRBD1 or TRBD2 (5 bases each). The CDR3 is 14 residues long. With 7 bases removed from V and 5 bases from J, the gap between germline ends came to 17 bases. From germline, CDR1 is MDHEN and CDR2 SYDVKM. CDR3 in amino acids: CASITRSGGETQYF. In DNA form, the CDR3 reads TGTGCCAGCATCACCCGGAGTGGGGGTGAGACCCAGTACTTC.

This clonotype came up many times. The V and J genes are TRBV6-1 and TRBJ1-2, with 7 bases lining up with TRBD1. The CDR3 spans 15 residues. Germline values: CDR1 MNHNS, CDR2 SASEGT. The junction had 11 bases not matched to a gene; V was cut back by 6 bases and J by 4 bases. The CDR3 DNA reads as TGTGCCAGCAGGAGTCCGGGACAGAACTCCTATGGCTACACCTTC. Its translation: CASRSPGQNSYGYTF.

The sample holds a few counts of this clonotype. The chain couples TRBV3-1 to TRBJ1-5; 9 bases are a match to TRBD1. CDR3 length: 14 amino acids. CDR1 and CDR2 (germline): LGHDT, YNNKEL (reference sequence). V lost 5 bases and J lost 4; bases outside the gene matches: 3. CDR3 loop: CASSGGTGNQPQHF. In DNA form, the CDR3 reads TGTGCCAGCAGCGGCGGGACAGGGAATCAGCCCCAGCATTTT. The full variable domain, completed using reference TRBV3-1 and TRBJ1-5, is DTAVSQTPKYLVTQMGNDKSIKCEQNLGHDTMYWYKQDSKKFLKIMFSYNNKELIINETVPNRFSPKSPDKAHLNLHINSLELGDSAVYFCASSGGTGNQPQHFGDGTRLSIL.

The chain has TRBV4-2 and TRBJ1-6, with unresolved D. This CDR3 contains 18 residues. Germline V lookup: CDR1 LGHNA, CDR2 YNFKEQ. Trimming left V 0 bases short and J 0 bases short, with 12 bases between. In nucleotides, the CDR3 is TGTGCCAGCAGCCAAGATGGGGTCCGGAGCTCCTATAATTCACCCCTCCACTTT. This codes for CASSQDGVRSSYNSPLHF.

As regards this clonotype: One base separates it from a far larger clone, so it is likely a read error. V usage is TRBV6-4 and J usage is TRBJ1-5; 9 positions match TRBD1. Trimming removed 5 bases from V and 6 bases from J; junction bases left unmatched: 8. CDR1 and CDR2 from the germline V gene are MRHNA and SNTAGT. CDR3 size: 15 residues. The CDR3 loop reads CASSPGQGISQPQHF. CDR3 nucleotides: TGTGCCAGCAGTCCCGGACAGGGGATAAGTCAGCCCCAGCATTTT.

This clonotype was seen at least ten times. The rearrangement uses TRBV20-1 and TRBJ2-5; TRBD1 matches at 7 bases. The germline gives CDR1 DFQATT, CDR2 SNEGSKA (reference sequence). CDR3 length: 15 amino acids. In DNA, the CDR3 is TGCAGCGCACCAAAATCCAGGGGGTTGGCAGAGACCCAGTACTTC. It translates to CSAPKSRGLAETQYF.

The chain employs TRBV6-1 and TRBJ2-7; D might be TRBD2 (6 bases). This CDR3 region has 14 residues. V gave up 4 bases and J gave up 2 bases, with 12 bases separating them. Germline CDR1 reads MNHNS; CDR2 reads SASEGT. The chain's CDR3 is CASSGGVIPYEQYF. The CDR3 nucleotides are TGTGCCAGCAGTGGGGGGGTAATCCCCTACGAGCAGTACTTC.